This is a list of T cell receptor beta chains from one sample in a study of blood T cell repertoires in COVID-19. Using immunoSEQ multiplex PCR, the repertoire was profiled, and TCRdb retains in-frame clones only, with some absent. The sample yields a few hundred thousand clones, just under 90% seen once. Source material: PBMCs or T cells enriched from blood (not recorded which). The receptors stem from a man aged 25-40 years who had recovered from COVID-19. CDR3s include the opening cysteine and the closing phenylalanine or tryptophan. A D gene is named only where the DNA matches it firmly. Clone size, where shown, is once, few, many, or a class for clones that have expanded.

j_gene,abundance,v_gene,d_gene,CDR3nt,CDR3aa
TRBJ1-2,NA,TRBV3-1/TRBV3-2,NA,TGTGCCAGCAGCCAAGACCCACAGGACTATGGCTACACCTTC,CASSQDPQDYGYTF
TRBJ1-1,NA,TRBV12-5,NA,TGTGCTAGTGGTTTCGAGGAGAACACTGAAGCTTTCTTT,CASGFEENTEAFF
TRBJ1-5,NA,TRBV6-5,NA,TGTGCCAGCAGCGAGATCTATAATCAGCCCCAGCATTTT,CASSEIYNQPQHF
TRBJ1-1,once,TRBV18,TRBD1,TGTGCCAGCTCACTCCTGACAGGGGGTTTCACTGAAGCTTTCTTT,CASSLLTGGFTEAFF
TRBJ2-1,NA,TRBV7-9,TRBD2,TGTGCCAGCAGCTTCCAATCAGGACTAGCGAGTGAGCAGTTCTTC,CASSFQSGLASEQFF
TRBJ2-1,NA,TRBV7-2,NA,TGTGCCAGCAGCTTAGGTCGGTGGGCGGGGGCCTCCTACAATGAGCAGTTCTTC,CASSLGRWAGASYNEQFF
TRBJ2-3,NA,TRBV19,NA,TGTGCCAGTAGTATGGCTAGCCGGCCAGATACGCAGTATTTT,CASSMASRPDTQYF
TRBJ2-7,NA,TRBV5-4,TRBD2,TGTGCCAGCAGCTCGGGGGGGGGACAAAGCTACGAGCAGTACTTC,CASSSGGGQSYEQYF
TRBJ1-5,NA,TRBV19,NA,TGTGCCAGTAGTACACAGGGCTTCAATCAGCCCCAGCATTTT,CASSTQGFNQPQHF
TRBJ1-5,once,TRBV21-1,NA,TGTGCCAGCAGCAAAAATCTACCTAGTCAGCCCCAGCATTTT,CASSKNLPSQPQHF
TRBJ1-1,NA,TRBV4-2,NA,TGTGCCAGCAGCCAACCAGGGGCGGCCGTAGCTTTCTTT,CASSQPGAAVAFF
TRBJ1-6,NA,TRBV2,NA,TGTGCCAGCAGTGGAGGCAGGGGTTCACCCCTCCACTTT,CASSGGRGSPLHF
TRBJ2-1,NA,TRBV11-2,TRBD2,TGTGCCAGCAGCTTAGGACTAGCGGGAGGAAATAAGTTCTTC,CASSLGLAGGNKFF
TRBJ2-5,NA,TRBV30,TRBD2,TGTGCCTGGAGTGTGACTAGCGGGGGGGAGACCCAGTACTTC,CAWSVTSGGETQYF
TRBJ2-7,few,TRBV18,NA,TGTGCCAGCTCCGCTTCGACAGAGACCTACGAGCAGTACTTC,CASSASTETYEQYF